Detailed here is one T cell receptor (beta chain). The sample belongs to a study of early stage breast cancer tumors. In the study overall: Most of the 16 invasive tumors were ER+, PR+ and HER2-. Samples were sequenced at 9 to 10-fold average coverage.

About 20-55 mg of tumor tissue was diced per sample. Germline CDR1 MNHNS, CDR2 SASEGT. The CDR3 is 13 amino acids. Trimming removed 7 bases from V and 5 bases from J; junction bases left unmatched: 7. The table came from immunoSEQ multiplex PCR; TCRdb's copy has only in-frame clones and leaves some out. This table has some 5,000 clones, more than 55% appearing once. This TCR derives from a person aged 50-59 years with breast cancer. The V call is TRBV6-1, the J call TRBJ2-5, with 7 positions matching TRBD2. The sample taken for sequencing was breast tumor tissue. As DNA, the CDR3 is TGTGCCAGCATCTCCAGCGGGGTGGAGACCCAGTACTTC. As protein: CASISSGVETQYF.